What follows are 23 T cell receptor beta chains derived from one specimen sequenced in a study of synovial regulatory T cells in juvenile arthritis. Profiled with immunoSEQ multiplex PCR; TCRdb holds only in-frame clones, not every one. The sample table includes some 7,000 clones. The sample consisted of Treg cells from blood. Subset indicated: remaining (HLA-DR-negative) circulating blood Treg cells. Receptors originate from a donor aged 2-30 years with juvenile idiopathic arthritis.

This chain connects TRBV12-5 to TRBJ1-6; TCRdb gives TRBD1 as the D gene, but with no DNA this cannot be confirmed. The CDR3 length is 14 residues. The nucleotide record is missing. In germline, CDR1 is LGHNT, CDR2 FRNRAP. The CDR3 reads CASVIGQFNSPLHF.

The CDR3 loop reads CASSLEGGPRYGYTF. This chain connects TRBV28 to TRBJ1-2. The CDR3 covers 15 residues. The record lacks a DNA sequence. Germline CDR1 MDHEN, CDR2 SYDVKM.

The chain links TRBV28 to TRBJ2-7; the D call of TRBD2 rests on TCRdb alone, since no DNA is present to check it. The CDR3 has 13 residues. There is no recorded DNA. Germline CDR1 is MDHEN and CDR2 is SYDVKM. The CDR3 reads CASTLMRSYEQYF. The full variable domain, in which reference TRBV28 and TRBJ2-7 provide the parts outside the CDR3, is DVKVTQSSRYLVKRTGEKVFLECVQDMDHENMFWYRQDPGLGLRLIYFSYDVKMKEKGDIPEGYSVSREKKERFSLILESASTNQTSMYLCASTLMRSYEQYFGPGTRLTVT.

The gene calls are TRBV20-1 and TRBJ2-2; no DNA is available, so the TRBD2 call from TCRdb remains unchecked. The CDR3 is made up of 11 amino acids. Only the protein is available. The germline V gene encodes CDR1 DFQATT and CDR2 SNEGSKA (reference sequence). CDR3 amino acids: CSCAGAGELFF.

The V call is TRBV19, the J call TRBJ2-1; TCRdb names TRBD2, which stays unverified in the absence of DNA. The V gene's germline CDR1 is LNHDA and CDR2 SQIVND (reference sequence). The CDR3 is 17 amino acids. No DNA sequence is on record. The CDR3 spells CASSRRAGLAGYNEQFF.

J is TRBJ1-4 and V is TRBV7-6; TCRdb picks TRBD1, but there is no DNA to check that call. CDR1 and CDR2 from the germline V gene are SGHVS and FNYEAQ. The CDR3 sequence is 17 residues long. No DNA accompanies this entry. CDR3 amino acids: CASSSPGSQGAGEKLFF.

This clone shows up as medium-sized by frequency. The CDR3 region is CATSVNRGYEQYF. V is TRBV15 and J is TRBJ2-7; absent DNA, TCRdb's TRBD1 call cannot be checked. The V gene's germline CDR1 is LNHNV and CDR2 YYDKDF (reference sequence). This CDR3 is 13 amino acids long. Only the protein is available. The whole variable domain, filled in from reference TRBV15 and TRBJ2-7, reads DAMVIQNPRYQVTQFGKPVTLSCSQTLNHNVMYWYQQKSSQAPKLLFHYYDKDFNNEADTPDNFQSRRPNTSFCFLDIRSPGLGDTAMYLCATSVNRGYEQYFGPGTRLTVT.

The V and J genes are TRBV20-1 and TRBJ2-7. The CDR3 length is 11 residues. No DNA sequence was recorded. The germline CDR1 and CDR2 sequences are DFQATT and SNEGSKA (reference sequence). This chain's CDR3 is CSAALAYEQYF.

This chain's CDR3 is CASSVDGAGAQYF. The gene calls are TRBV9 and TRBJ2-3; the TRBD2 assignment by TCRdb is unverifiable without DNA. The germline V gene encodes CDR1 SGDLS and CDR2 YYNGEE. This CDR3 contains 13 residues. Only the protein is available.

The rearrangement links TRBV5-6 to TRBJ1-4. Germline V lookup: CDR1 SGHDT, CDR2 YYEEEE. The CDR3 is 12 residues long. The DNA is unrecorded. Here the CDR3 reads CASSLEGRQLFF. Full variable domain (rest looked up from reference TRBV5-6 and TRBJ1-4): DAGVTQSPTHLIKTRGQQVTLRCSPKSGHDTVSWYQQALGQGPQFIFQYYEEEERQRGNFPDRFSGHQFPNYSSELNVNALLLGDSALYLCASSLEGRQLFFGSGTQLSVL.

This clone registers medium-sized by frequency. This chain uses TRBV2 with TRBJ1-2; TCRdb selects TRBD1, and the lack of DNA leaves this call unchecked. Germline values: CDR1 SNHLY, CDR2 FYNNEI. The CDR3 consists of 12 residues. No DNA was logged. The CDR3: CAGLGTAYGYTF.

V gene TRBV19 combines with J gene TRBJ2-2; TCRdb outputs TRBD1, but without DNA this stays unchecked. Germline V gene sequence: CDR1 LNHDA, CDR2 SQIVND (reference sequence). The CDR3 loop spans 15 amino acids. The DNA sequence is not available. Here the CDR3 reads CASSILDRDGGELFF.

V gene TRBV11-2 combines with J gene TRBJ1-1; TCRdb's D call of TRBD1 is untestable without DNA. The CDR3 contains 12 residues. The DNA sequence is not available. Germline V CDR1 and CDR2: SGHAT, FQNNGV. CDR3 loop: CASSAQGGEAFF.

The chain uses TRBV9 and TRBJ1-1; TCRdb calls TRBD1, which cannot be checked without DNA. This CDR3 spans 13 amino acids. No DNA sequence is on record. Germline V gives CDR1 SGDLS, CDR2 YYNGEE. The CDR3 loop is CASSTSGYTEAFF.

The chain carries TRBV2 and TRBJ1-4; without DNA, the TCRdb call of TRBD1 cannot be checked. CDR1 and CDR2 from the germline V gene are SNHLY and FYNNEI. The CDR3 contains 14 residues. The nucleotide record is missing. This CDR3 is CASRFRAVNEKLFF.

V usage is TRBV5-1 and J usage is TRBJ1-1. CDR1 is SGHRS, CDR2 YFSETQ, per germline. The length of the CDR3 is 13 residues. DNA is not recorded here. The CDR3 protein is CASSFDGYTEAFF.

This CDR3 reads CASSLLPANSYEQYF. V and J are TRBV7-2 and TRBJ2-7. The CDR3 sequence is 15 residues long. DNA is not recorded here. Germline CDR1 and CDR2: SGHTA and FQGNSA.

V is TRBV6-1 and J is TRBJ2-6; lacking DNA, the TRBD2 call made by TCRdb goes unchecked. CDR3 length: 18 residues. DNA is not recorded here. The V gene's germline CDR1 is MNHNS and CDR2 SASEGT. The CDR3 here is CASSEDETSGTGANVLTF.

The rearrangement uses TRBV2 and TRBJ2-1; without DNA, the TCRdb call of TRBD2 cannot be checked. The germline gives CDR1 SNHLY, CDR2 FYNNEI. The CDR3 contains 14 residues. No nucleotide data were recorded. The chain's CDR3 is CASDGLVLGNEQFF.

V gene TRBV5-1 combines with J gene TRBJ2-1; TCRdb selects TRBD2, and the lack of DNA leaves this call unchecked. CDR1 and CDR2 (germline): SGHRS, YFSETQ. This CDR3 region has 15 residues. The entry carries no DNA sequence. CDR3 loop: CASSAGLAGVYEQFF.

This CDR3 is CASSPRGLYNEQFF. The chain carries TRBV11-3 and TRBJ2-1; there is no DNA to check the TCRdb D call of TRBD2. Germline V gene data show CDR1 as SGHNT and CDR2 as YENEEA. There are 14 residues in the CDR3. DNA is not on record.

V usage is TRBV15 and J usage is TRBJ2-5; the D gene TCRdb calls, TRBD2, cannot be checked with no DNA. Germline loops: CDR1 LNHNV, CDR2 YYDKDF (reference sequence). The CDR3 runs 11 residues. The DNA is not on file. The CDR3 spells CATALQETQYF.

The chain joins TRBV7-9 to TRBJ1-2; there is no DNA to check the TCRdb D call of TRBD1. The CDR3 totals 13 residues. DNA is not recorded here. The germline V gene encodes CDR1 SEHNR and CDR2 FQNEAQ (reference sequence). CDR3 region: CASRQGGPYGYTF.